This T cell receptor (beta chain) stems from a study of blood T cell repertoires in COVID-19. Across the study: Samples of COVID-19 (acute and convalescent) were obtained from the United States, Italy and Spain. Nucleic acid was either cDNA or gDNA, and it came from T cells, B-cell-depleted T cells, or PBMCs.

The CDR3 is 15 residues long. V was pared by 2 bases and J by 4 bases, with 7 bases of the junction left unmatched. The germline V gene has CDR1 LGHNA and CDR2 YNFKEQ. Produced via immunoSEQ multiplex PCR; TCRdb's table is partial and in-frame only. This sample has over 150,000 clones, with around 90% found just once. This sequence was found in a man younger than 35 with acute or convalescent COVID-19. The chain employs TRBV4-2 and TRBJ1-1, with TRBD1 identical over 7 bases. The sequencing sample was made of peripheral blood. The CDR3 protein is CASSQTKTGSTEAFF. CDR3 DNA sequence: TGTGCCAGCAGCCAAACCAAGACAGGGAGCACTGAAGCTTTCTTT.